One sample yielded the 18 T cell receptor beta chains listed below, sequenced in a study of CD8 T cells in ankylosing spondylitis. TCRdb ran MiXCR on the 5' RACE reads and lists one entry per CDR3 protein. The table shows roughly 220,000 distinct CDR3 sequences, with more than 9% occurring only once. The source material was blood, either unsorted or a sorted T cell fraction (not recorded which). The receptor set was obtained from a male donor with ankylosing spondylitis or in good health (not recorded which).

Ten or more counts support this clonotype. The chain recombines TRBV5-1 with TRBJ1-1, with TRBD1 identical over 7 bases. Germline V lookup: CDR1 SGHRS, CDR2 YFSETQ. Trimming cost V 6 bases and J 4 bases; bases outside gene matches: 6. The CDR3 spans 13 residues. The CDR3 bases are TGCGCCAGCAAGCTGACAGGGACCACTGAAGCTTTCTTT. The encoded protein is CASKLTGTTEAFF.

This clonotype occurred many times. The CDR3 region is CGGGGGGGGDEQYF. The CDR3 DNA is TGCGGGGGTGGAGGCGGCGGGGGTGGCGACGAGCAGTACTTC. The chain uses TRBV20-1 and TRBJ2-7; 7 bases match TRBD2. The CDR3 contains 14 residues. CDR1 and CDR2 (germline): DFQATT, SNEGSKA (reference sequence).

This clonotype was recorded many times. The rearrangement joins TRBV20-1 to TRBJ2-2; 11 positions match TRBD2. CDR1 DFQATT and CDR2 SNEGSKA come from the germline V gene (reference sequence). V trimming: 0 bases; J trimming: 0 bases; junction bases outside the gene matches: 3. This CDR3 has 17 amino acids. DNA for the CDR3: TGCAGTGCTAGAGATCGACTAGCGGGAACGAACACCGGGGAGCTGTTTTTT. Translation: CSARDRLAGTNTGELFF.

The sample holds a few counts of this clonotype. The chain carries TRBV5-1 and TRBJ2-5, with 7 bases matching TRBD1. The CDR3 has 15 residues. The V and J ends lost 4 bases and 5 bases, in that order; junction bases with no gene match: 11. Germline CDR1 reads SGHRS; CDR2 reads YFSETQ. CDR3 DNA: TGCGCCAGCAGCGTGGGAGACAGGGTAGGCGAGACCCAGTACTTC. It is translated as CASSVGDRVGETQYF. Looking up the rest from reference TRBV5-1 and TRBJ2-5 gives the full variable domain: KAGVTQTPRYLIKTRGQQVTLSCSPISGHRSVSWYQQTPGQGLQFLFEYFSETQRNKGNFPGRFSGRQFSNSRSEMNVSTLELGDSALYLCASSVGDRVGETQYFGPGTRLLVL.

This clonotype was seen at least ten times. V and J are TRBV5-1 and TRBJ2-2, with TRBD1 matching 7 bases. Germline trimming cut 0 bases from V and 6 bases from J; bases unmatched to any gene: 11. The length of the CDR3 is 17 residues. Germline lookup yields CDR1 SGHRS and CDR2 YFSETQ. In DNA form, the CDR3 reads TGCGCCAGCAGCTTGGGGCCCCCCACAGGGGTCCCCGGGGAGCTGTTTTTT. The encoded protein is CASSLGPPTGVPGELFF.

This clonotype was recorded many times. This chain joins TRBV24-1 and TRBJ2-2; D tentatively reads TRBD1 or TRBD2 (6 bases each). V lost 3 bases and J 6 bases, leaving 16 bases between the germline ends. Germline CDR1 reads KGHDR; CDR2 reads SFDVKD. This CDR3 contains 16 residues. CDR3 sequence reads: CATSDPGGGGPGELFF. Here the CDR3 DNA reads TGTGCCACCAGTGATCCCGGAGGAGGGGGTCCCGGGGAGCTGTTTTTT.

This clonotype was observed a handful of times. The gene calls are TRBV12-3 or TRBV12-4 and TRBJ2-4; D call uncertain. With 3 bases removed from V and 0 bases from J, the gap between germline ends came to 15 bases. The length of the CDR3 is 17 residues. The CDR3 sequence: CASSFGSGAIAKNIQYF. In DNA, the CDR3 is TGTGCCAGCAGTTTTGGATCCGGAGCCATAGCCAAAAACATTCAGTACTTC.

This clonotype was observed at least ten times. The CDR3 spells CSARTSRGSKNIQYF. In DNA form, the CDR3 reads TGCAGTGCTAGAACCAGTCGGGGCTCCAAAAACATTCAGTACTTC. This chain uses TRBV20-1 with TRBJ2-4; D tentatively fits TRBD1 or TRBD2 (5 bases each). The CDR3 sequence is 15 residues long. Per the germline V gene, CDR1 is DFQATT and CDR2 is SNEGSKA (reference sequence). The V end was cut by 2 bases, the J end by 2 bases, with 13 bases between.

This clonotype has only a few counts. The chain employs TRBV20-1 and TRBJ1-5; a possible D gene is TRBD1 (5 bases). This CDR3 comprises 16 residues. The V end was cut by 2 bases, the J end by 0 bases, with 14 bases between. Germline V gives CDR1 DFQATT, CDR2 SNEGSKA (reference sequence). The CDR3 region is CSARPNPGDSNQPQHF. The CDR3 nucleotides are TGCAGTGCTAGACCCAACCCGGGGGATAGCAATCAGCCCCAGCATTTT.

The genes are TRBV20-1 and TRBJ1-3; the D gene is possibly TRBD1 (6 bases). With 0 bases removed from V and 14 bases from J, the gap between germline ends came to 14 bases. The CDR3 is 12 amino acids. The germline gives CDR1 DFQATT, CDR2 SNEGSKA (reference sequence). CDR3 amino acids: CSARDQGGTLYF. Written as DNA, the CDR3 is TGCAGTGCTAGAGATCAAGGGGGGACGCTATATTTT.

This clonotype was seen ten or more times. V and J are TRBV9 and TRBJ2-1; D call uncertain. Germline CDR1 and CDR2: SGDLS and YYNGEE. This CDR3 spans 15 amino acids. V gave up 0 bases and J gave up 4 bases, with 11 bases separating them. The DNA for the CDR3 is TGTGCCAGCAGCGTAGACGGACCCGCATACAATGAGCAGTTCTTC. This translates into CASSVDGPAYNEQFF.

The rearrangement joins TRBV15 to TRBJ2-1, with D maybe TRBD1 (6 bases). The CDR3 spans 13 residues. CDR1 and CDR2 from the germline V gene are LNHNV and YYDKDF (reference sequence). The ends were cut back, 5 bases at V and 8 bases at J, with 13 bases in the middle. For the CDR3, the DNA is TGTGCCACCAGCGGAAACAGGGTCGATGAGCAGTTCTTC. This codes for CATSGNRVDEQFF.

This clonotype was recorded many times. The CDR3 here is CASSLRVQSNQPQHF. The DNA for the CDR3 is TGTGCCAGCAGCTTAAGAGTCCAGAGCAATCAGCCCCAGCATTTT. This sequence joins TRBV7-8 and TRBJ1-5; no clear D gene. V was trimmed by 2 bases and J by 1 base, leaving 9 bases between them. This CDR3 contains 15 residues. In germline, CDR1 is SGHVS, CDR2 FQNEAQ.

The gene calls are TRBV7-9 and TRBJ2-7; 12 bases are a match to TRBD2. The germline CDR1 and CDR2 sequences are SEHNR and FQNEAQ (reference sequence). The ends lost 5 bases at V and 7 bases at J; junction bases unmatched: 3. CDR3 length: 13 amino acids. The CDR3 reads CASSPGLAGEQYF. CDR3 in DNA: TGTGCCAGCAGCCCCGGACTAGCGGGGGAGCAGTACTTC.

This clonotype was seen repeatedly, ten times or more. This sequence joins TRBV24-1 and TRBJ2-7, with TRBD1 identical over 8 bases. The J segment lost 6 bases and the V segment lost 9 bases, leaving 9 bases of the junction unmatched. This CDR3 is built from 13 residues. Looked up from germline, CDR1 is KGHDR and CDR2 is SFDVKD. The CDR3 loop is CATGTTGGGEQYF. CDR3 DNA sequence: TGTGCCACCGGTACTACAGGGGGAGGCGAGCAGTACTTC.

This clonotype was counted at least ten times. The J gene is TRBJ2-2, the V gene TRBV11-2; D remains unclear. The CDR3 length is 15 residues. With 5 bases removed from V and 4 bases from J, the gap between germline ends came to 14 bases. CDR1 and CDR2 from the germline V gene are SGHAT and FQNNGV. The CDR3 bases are TGTGCCAGCAGCGTAATAGGAAGATCCACCGGGGAGCTGTTTTTT. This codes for CASSVIGRSTGELFF.

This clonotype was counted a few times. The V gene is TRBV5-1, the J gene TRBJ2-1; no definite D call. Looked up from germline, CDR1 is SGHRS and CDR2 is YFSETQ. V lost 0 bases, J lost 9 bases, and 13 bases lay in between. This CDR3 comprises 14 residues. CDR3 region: CASSLVVGRTEQFF. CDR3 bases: TGCGCCAGCAGCTTGGTAGTAGGTCGCACTGAGCAGTTCTTC.

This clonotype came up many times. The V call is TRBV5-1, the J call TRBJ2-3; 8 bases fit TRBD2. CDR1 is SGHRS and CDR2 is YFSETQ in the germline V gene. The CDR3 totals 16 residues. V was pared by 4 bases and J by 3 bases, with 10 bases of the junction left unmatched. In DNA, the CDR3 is TGCGCCAGCAGCCCCAGGACTAGCCGCGGTACAGATACGCAGTATTTT. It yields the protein CASSPRTSRGTDTQYF.